These 13 T cell receptor beta chains were sequenced from one sample in a study of T cells after yellow fever vaccination. TCRdb passed the 5' RACE reads through MiXCR, listing each CDR3 protein once. The sample lists fewer than 650,000 distinct CDR3 sequences, roughly 22% seen once, with around 16% in the top ten. Sequences were derived from PBMCs, sampled approximately 22 days after the first yellow fever vaccination. These receptors originate from a man aged 18 to 30 who received the YFV17D yellow fever vaccine.

This sequence joins TRBV11-2 and TRBJ2-1; perhaps TRBD2 as D (6 bases). CDR3 length equals 13 residues. V lost 7 bases, J lost 8 bases, and 15 bases lay in between. CDR1 is SGHAT, CDR2 FQNNGV, per germline. CDR3 protein: CASITGGWDEQFF. The CDR3 DNA sequence: TGTGCCAGCATCACCGGGGGATGGGATGAGCAGTTCTTC.

This clonotype was picked up one time. This rearrangement joins TRBV6-6 to TRBJ2-7; no firm D call. The CDR3 length is 13 residues. V dropped 10 bases and J dropped 0 bases, with 13 bases sitting between them. The V gene's germline CDR1 is MNHNY and CDR2 SVGAGI (reference sequence). CDR3 in DNA: TGTGCCACCAAGTCGGGCTCCTCCTACGAGCAGTACGTC. Amino acid sequence: CATKSGSSYEQYV.

This clonotype was counted only a few times. The chain links TRBV27 to TRBJ1-4; tentative D call: TRBD1 (5 bases). Germline loops: CDR1 MNHEY, CDR2 SMNVEV (reference sequence). Trimming cost V 5 bases and J 4 bases, with 11 bases left between them. CDR3 length: 14 amino acids. The CDR3: CASSRGRFNEKLFF. CDR3 DNA: TGTGCCAGCAGTAGGGGTAGATTTAATGAAAAACTGTTTTTT.

This clonotype was detected only a few times. V and J are TRBV15 and TRBJ2-5, with TRBD1 as a possible D gene (5 bases). This CDR3 is 13 amino acids long. The germline V and J ends were trimmed by 4 bases and 3 bases, with 9 bases remaining between them. The germline CDR1 and CDR2 sequences are LNHNV and YYDKDF (reference sequence). The CDR3 loop is CATSKGSEETQYF. DNA for the CDR3: TGTGCCACCAGCAAGGGGTCAGAAGAGACCCAGTACTTC.

This clonotype has more than one count but fewer than ten. The CDR3 loop reads CASSLGGQGQFF. In DNA, the CDR3 is TGTGCCAGCAGCTTAGGAGGACAGGGTCAGTTCTTC. This chain joins TRBV7-9 and TRBJ2-1; TRBD1 matches at 8 bases. This CDR3 is built from 12 residues. The V gene end was trimmed by 1 base and the J gene end by 13 bases; junction bases not matched to a gene: 3. The germline gives CDR1 SEHNR, CDR2 FQNEAQ (reference sequence).

This clonotype was detected a few times. V is TRBV5-1 and J is TRBJ2-2, with D tentatively TRBD1 or TRBD2 (5 bases each). Trimming took 0 bases from V and 7 from J, leaving 13 bases between them. The CDR3 sequence is 15 residues long. Germline V gene data show CDR1 as SGHRS and CDR2 as YFSETQ. The CDR3 DNA is TGCGCCAGCAGCTTGGCCGGGACGGCCCGCGGGGAGCTGTTTTTT. Protein product: CASSLAGTARGELFF. The variable domain in full, with the rest retrieved from reference TRBV5-1 and TRBJ2-2, is KAGVTQTPRYLIKTRGQQVTLSCSPISGHRSVSWYQQTPGQGLQFLFEYFSETQRNKGNFPGRFSGRQFSNSRSEMNVSTLELGDSALYLCASSLAGTARGELFFGEGSRLTVL.

This clonotype was recorded a few times. This chain connects TRBV23-1 to TRBJ2-3, with D possibly being TRBD2 (6 bases). TRBV23-1 is recorded as an ORF, its role being uncertain. The CDR3 totals 15 residues. V was cut by 7 bases and J by 0 bases, with 14 bases left in between. CDR3 coding DNA: TGCGCCAGCAAGGAGGGACGCCTTAGCACAGATACGCAGTATTTT. This gives the protein CASKEGRLSTDTQYF.

The gene calls are TRBV4-3 and TRBJ1-3; tentatively, D is TRBD1 (6 bases). In germline, CDR1 is LGHNA, CDR2 YSLEER. Trimming cost V 2 bases and J 0 bases, with 14 bases left between them. The CDR3 consists of 17 residues. CDR3: CASSQIWTAYSGNTIYF. DNA of the CDR3: TGCGCCAGCAGCCAAATTTGGACAGCTTACTCTGGAAACACCATATATTTT.

The chain uses TRBV4-3 and TRBJ1-3; the D is unclear. The CDR3 consists of 12 residues. Germline V gives CDR1 LGHNA, CDR2 YSLEER. The CDR3 DNA is TGCGCTGGGGAGGGCAGCCGAAACACCATATATTTT. Translated: CAGEGSRNTIYF.

This clonotype has only a few counts. J is TRBJ2-1 and V is TRBV7-9, with D possibly called TRBD1 or TRBD2 (7 bases each). The V gene's germline CDR1 is SEHNR and CDR2 FQNEAQ (reference sequence). V was clipped by 2 bases and J by 6 bases, with 14 bases between them. This CDR3 comprises 15 residues. The CDR3, as DNA: TGTGCCAGCAGCTTATGGCAGGGGGAGGGCAATGAGCAGTTCTTC. Its protein product is CASSLWQGEGNEQFF.

V usage is TRBV15 and J usage is TRBJ2-1; 12 bases are a match to TRBD1. This CDR3 has 15 amino acids. The junction had 3 bases not matched to a gene; V was cut back by 1 base and J by 8 bases. CDR1 and CDR2 (germline): LNHNV, YYDKDF (reference sequence). CDR3 bases: TGTGCCACCAGCAGAGGGGACAGGGGGCACGATGAGCAGTTCTTC. Protein sequence: CATSRGDRGHDEQFF.

Here the CDR3 reads CASSHREQDTQYF. The CDR3 DNA reads as TGTGCCAGCAGCCATCGGGAGCAAGATACGCAGTATTTT. The chain recombines TRBV7-9 with TRBJ2-3; maybe TRBD2 (6 bases). Trimming pared 5 bases from V and 5 bases from J, leaving 11 bases between. The CDR3 contains 13 residues. Germline V gene sequence: CDR1 SEHNR, CDR2 FQNEAQ (reference sequence).

This clonotype has at least ten counts. The CDR3: CASSLAGAYTDTQYF. The CDR3 coding sequence is TGTGCCAGCTCACTAGCGGGGGCCTACACAGATACGCAGTATTTT. This chain connects TRBV18 to TRBJ2-3, with 9 bases fitting TRBD2. CDR3 length: 15 residues. The germline V gene encodes CDR1 KGHSH and CDR2 LQKENI. V shed 4 bases, J shed 2 bases, and the junction held 4 bases outside the gene matches. Based on the CDR3 plus reference TRBV18 and TRBJ2-3, the full variable domain is NAGVMQNPRHLVRRRGQEARLRCSPMKGHSHVYWYRQLPEEGLKFMVYLQKENIIDESGMPKERFSAEFPKEGPSILRIQQVVRGDSAAYFCASSLAGAYTDTQYFGPGTRLTVL.